This record covers a single T cell receptor beta chain. The CDR3 contains 13 residues. The J segment lost 7 bases and the V segment lost 8 bases, leaving 8 bases of the junction unmatched. CDR1 is SGHRS, CDR2 YFSETQ, per germline. During active infection, Seattle patients enrolled and were then monitored through disease. The sample comes from a study of blood T cell repertoires in COVID-19. Study-wide context: Whether acute or convalescent, the COVID-19 samples came from the United States, Italy and Spain. PBMCs, B-cell-depleted T cells, or T cells were the source of the cDNA or gDNA that made up the material.

In the authors' workflow: Amplification with reference gene primers provided the estimates of nucleated cell counts. Only in-frame clones appear in the TCRdb table, and some are missing; sequencing was by immunoSEQ multiplex PCR. For V, J and clone size, that table is used; D and trimming come from the DNA. The table records 200,000 to 250,000 clones, roughly four fifths of them present only once. The sample comprised peripheral blood. The V call is TRBV5-1, the J call TRBJ2-1; TRBD1 aligns across 8 bases. The clonotype originates from a woman older than 75 with COVID-19, enrolled during active disease. CDR3 in amino acids: CASSGQVGNEQFF. Written as DNA, the CDR3 is TGCGCCAGTTCGGGACAGGTGGGGAATGAGCAGTTCTTC.